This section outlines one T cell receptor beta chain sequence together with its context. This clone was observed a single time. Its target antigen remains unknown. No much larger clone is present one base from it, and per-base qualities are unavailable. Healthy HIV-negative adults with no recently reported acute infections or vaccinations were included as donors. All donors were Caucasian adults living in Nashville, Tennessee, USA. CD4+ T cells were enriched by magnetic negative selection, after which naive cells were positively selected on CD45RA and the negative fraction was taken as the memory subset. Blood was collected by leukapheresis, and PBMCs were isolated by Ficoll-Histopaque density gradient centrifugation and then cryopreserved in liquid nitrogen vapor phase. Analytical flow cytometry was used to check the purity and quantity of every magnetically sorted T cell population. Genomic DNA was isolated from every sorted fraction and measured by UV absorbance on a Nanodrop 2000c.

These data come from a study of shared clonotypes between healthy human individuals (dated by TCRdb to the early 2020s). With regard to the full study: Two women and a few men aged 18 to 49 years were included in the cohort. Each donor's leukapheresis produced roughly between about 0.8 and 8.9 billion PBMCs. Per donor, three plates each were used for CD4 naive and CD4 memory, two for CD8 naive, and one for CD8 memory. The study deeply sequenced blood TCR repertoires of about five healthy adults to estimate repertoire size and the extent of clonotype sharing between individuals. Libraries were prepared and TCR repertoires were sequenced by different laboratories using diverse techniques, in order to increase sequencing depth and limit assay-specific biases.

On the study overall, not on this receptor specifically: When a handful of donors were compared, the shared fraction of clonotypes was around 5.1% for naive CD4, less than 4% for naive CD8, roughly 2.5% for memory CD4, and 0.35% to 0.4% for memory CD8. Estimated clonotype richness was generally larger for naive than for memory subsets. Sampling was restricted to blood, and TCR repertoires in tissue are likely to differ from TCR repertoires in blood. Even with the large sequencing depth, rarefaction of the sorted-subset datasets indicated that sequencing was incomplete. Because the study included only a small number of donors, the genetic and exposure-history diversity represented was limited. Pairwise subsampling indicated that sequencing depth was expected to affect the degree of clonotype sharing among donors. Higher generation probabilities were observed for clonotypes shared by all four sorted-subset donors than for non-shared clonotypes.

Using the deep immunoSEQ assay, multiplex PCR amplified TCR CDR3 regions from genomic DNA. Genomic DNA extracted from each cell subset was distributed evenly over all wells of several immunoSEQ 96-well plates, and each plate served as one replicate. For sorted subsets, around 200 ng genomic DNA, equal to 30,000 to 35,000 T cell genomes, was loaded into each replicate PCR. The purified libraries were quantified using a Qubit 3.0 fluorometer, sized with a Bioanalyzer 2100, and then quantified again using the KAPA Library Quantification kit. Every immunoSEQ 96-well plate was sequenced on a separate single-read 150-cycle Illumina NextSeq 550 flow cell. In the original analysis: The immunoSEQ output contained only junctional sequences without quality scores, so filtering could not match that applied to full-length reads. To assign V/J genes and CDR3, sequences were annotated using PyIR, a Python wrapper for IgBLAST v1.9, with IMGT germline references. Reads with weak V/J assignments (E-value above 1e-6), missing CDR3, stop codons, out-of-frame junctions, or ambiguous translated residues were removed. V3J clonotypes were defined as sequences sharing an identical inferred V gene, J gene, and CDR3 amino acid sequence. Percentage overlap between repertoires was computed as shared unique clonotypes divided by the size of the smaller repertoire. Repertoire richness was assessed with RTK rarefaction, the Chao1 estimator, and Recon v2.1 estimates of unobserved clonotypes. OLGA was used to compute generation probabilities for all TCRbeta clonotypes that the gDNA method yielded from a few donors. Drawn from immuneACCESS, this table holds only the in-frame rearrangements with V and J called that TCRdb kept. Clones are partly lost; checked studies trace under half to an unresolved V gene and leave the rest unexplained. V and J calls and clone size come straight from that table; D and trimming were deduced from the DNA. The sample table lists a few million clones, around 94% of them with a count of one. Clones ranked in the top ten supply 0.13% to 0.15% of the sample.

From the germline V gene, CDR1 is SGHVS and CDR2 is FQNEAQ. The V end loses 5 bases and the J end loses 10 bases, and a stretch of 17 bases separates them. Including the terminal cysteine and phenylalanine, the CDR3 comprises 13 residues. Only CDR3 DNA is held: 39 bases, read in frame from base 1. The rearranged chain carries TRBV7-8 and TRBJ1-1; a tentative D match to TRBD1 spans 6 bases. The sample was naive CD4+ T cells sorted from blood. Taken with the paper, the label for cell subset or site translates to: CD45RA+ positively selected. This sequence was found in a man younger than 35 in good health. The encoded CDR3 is CASSRDRLRVAFF. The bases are TGTGCCAGCAGCCGAGACAGGCTACGCGTAGCTTTCTTT. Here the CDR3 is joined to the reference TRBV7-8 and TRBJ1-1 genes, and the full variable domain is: GAGVSQSPRYKVAKRGQDVALRCDPISGHVSLFWYQQALGQGPEFLTYFQNEAQLDKSGLPSDRFFAERPEGSVSTLKIQRTQQEDSAVYLCASSRDRLRVAFFGQGTRLTVV.